This TCR beta chain was recovered during a study of blood T cell repertoires in COVID-19. Study-level background: Samples representing acute and convalescent COVID-19 were sourced from the United States, Italy and Spain. T cells, B-cell-depleted T cells, or PBMCs provided the cDNA or gDNA that served as material.

How the authors handled the data: Reference gene primer amplification gave estimated nucleated cell counts. The data were produced by immunoSEQ multiplex PCR, yet TCRdb's version contains in-frame clones alone and is incomplete. The DNA gave D and trimming, while V, J and clone size come from that table. The sample includes 300,000 or so clones, about 85% of them seen just once. In germline, CDR1 is MDHEN, CDR2 SYDVKM. V lost 5 bases and J lost 3; bases outside the gene matches: 6. The CDR3 is made up of 15 amino acids. J is TRBJ2-7 and V is TRBV28; 11 bases map to TRBD2. The sequence was obtained from a woman between 50 and 59 years old with active or convalescent COVID-19. The sequencing input was peripheral blood. CDR3 coding DNA: TGTGCCAGCAGTCCTCTAGCGGGAGGTAGCTACGAGCAGTACTTC. This translates into CASSPLAGGSYEQYF.